This T cell receptor beta chain was identified in a study of blood T cell repertoires in COVID-19. Study-level background: The samples span acute and convalescent COVID-19 from the United States, Italy and Spain. In each case, the material was cDNA or gDNA derived from T cells, B-cell-depleted T cells, or PBMCs.

In the authors' methods: Estimates of nucleated cell counts were drawn from the amplification of reference gene primers. Some clones are missing from TCRdb's copy, which holds only in-frame ones; the method was immunoSEQ multiplex PCR. V, J and clone size were drawn from that table, and D and trimming were deduced from the DNA. The table shows more than 300,000 clones, with over 75% occurring only once. Germline loops: CDR1 SGHRS, CDR2 YFSETQ. This CDR3 is built from 14 residues. With V trimmed by 5 bases and J by 3 bases, 4 bases remained unmatched. This clone occurred once. The chain links TRBV5-1 to TRBJ2-3, with 9 positions matching TRBD2. The TCR was taken from a woman under 40 with COVID-19, enrolled during active disease. Sequencing used peripheral blood. DNA of the CDR3: TGCGCCAGCAGATTAGCGGGAGTGACAGATACGCAGTATTTT. Translated: CASRLAGVTDTQYF.